The rows below give T cell receptor beta chains drawn from one sample of a study of blood T cell repertoires in COVID-19. Profiling relied on immunoSEQ multiplex PCR, and the TCRdb table lists in-frame clones only, not all of them. In the table there are some 270,000 clones, roughly 86% of which are singletons. Sequencing used peripheral blood. The receptors shown here come from a man in his forties with active or convalescent COVID-19. Both conserved end residues are part of each CDR3. D genes are given only for firm matches. Size tells how often a clone was seen (once, few, many) or the class of an expanded clone, and some rows leave it out.

>TRBJ2-1|-|TRBV2|TRBD2
CATKKAGGTYNEQFF
TGTGCCACCAAAAAAGCGGGAGGTACCTACAATGAGCAGTTCTTC
>TRBJ1-4|-|TRBV3-1/TRBV3-2|-
CASSQGRGFRNEKLFF
TGTGCCAGCAGCCAAGGCAGGGGATTCCGTAATGAAAAACTGTTTTTT
>TRBJ2-5|-|TRBV5-1|-
CASSLLLQETQYF
TGCGCCAGCAGCTTACTCCTCCAAGAGACCCAGTACTTC
>TRBJ2-2|-|TRBV12-3/TRBV12-4|-
CASSYLDTGELFF
TGTGCCAGCAGCTATCTTGACACCGGGGAGCTGTTTTTT
>TRBJ2-5|-|TRBV27|-
CASSLGGGETQYF
TGTGCCAGCAGTTTAGGGGGCGGGGAGACCCAGTACTTC
>TRBJ2-1|-|TRBV9|TRBD1
CASSKHDGQDFDNEQFF
TGTGCCAGCAGTAAGCACGACGGACAGGATTTTGACAATGAGCAGTTCTTC
>TRBJ1-1|once|TRBV16|-
CASSQSRAGLTEAFF
TGTGCCAGCAGCCAATCGAGGGCAGGTCTGACTGAAGCTTTCTTT
>TRBJ1-2|-|TRBV3-1/TRBV3-2|TRBD1
CASSQEGTGFYGYTF
TGTGCCAGCAGCCAAGAAGGGACAGGATTCTATGGCTACACCTTC
>TRBJ2-7|-|TRBV29-1|TRBD2
CSTRLAGGYEQYF
TGCAGCACGCGACTAGCGGGAGGCTACGAGCAGTACTTC
>TRBJ2-1|once|TRBV5-6|-
CASSLGGQGGYNEQFF
TGTGCCAGCAGCTTAGGTGGGCAGGGGGGCTACAATGAGCAGTTCTTC
>TRBJ2-2|-|TRBV6-4|TRBD1
CASSDRGDRGHTGELFF
TGTGCCAGCAGTGACCGAGGGGACAGGGGGCACACCGGGGAGCTGTTTTTT
>TRBJ1-1|few|TRBV3-1/TRBV3-2|-
CASRHTGEAFF
TGTGCCAGCAGACATACAGGGGAAGCTTTCTTT
>TRBJ2-1|-|TRBV5-1|-
CASRLGDPYNEQFF
TGCGCCAGCAGACTCGGGGATCCATACAATGAGCAGTTCTTC
>TRBJ1-6|-|TRBV3-1/TRBV3-2|TRBD1
CASSLRTGGDSPLHF
TGTGCCAGCAGCCTCAGGACAGGAGGAGATTCACCCCTCCACTTT
>TRBJ2-2|-|TRBV9|-
CASSVASLAPGELFF
TGTGCCAGCAGCGTAGCTAGCCTAGCCCCCGGGGAGCTGTTTTTT
>TRBJ2-1|-|TRBV7-7|TRBD2
CASSLGGTSGSLYEQFF
TGTGCTAGCAGCTTGGGAGGGACTAGCGGGAGTTTGTATGAGCAGTTCTTC
>TRBJ1-6|-|TRBV7-9|-
CASSLGGTMNSPLHF
TGTGCCAGCAGCTTAGGGGGGACTATGAATTCACCCCTCCACTTT
>TRBJ1-1|-|TRBV21-1|-
CATPQRGGARGTEAFF
TGTGCCACCCCCCAGCGTGGGGGGGCGAGAGGCACTGAAGCTTTCTTT
>TRBJ2-3|-|TRBV7-3|TRBD2
CASSLAGGPQDTQYF
TGTGCCAGCAGCTTAGCGGGAGGGCCACAAGATACGCAGTATTTT
>TRBJ1-1|-|TRBV4-2|-
CASSQDMGGIKWTEAFF
TGTGCCAGCAGCCAAGATATGGGGGGTATAAAGTGGACTGAAGCTTTCTTT
>TRBJ2-5|-|TRBV7-9|TRBD2
CASSIKRGQETQYF
TGTGCCAGCAGCATTAAGCGGGGACAAGAGACCCAGTACTTC
>TRBJ1-2|once|TRBV7-9|-
CASSLATGTNYGYTF
TGTGCCAGCAGCTTAGCCACAGGAACTAACTATGGCTACACCTTC
>TRBJ1-5|-|TRBV19|-
CASSPQSNQPQHF
TGTGCCAGTAGTCCACAGAGCAATCAGCCCCAGCATTTT
>TRBJ1-1|many|TRBV28|-
CASTNPQGDGTEAFF
TGTGCCAGCACTAACCCACAGGGAGATGGAACTGAAGCTTTCTTT
>TRBJ1-5|-|TRBV24-1|-
CATRAGPYSNQPQHF
TGTGCCACCAGGGCGGGTCCGTATAGCAATCAGCCCCAGCATTTT
>TRBJ1-2|-|TRBV21-1|-
CASSGQGRWDYGYTF
TGTGCCAGCAGCGGACAGGGTCGATGGGACTATGGCTACACCTTC
>TRBJ1-1|-|TRBV4-2|-
CASSQGASTGMSEAFF
TGTGCCAGCAGCCAAGGGGCCTCGACAGGTATGAGTGAAGCTTTCTTT
>TRBJ1-5|-|TRBV29-1|-
CSVGEGTGSQPQHF
TGCAGCGTGGGGGAGGGGACGGGAAGTCAGCCCCAGCATTTT
>TRBJ1-3|-|TRBV4-1|TRBD1
CASSQDRQGSSGNTIYF
TGCGCCAGCAGCCAAGACCGACAGGGGAGCTCTGGAAACACCATATATTTT
>TRBJ1-2|-|TRBV7-9|TRBD1
CASSLVRDSYGYTF
TGTGCCAGCAGCTTAGTCCGGGACAGCTATGGCTACACCTTC
>TRBJ1-2|-|TRBV2|TRBD1
CASSEAQLMDRAPTF
TGTGCCAGCAGTGAAGCGCAGCTGATGGACAGGGCCCCCACCTTC